The clone carrying this T cell receptor (gamma chain) came up a few times. The antigen is undetermined. Trimming removed 1 base from V and 2 bases from J; junction bases left unmatched: 10. The CDR3 runs to 17 residues. Germline lookup yields CDR1 VTNTFY and CDR2 YDVSTARD (reference sequence). This sample was included in a study of human gamma delta and Vdelta1 T cells. TCRdb redid the clone calls on the PCR reads with CATT. The sample yields roughly 10,000 gamma-chain clones, around 50% seen once. Study results and limitations: Delta One T cells were reportedly polyclonal and broadly cytotoxic against acute myeloid leukemia.

The sequence was obtained from a human donor in good health. What was sequenced was Vdelta1 gamma-delta T cells from blood grown in culture (DOT cells). This chain links TRGV3 with TRGJP2. The CDR3, as DNA: TGTGCCACCTGGGACAGCACGGGATGGAGTAGTGATTGGATCAAGACGTTT. It yields the protein CATWDSTGWSSDWIKTF.